These 10 T cell receptor beta chains originate from one sample sequenced in a study of blood T cell repertoires in COVID-19 (dated by TCRdb to about 2020). Library method: the immunoSEQ multiplex PCR assay. Entries here come from immuneACCESS through TCRdb and include only in-frame sequences with V and J called. Some clones fail to appear in such tables; in the studies checked, an unresolved V gene covers under half of the shortfall, and the cause of the remainder is unknown. The table for this sample lists 65,000 to 95,000 clones; 70% to 90% of them were counted only once. In total, the top ten clones hold over 4% of the sample. Source material: peripheral blood. The receptors were gathered from a middle-aged man with active COVID-19.

This chain links TRBV24-1 with TRBJ2-3; 14 nucleotides line up with TRBD2. This CDR3 comprises 17 residues. The junction had 6 bases not matched to a gene; V was cut back by 5 bases and J by 3 bases. The germline V gene encodes CDR1 KGHDR and CDR2 SFDVKD. DNA for the CDR3: TGTGCCACCAGTGGACTAGCGGGAGGGCCGGGGACAGATACGCAGTATTTT. Protein: CATSGLAGGPGTDTQYF.

The rearrangement joins TRBV4-3 to TRBJ1-1, with D perhaps matching TRBD1 (5 bases). This CDR3 spans 15 amino acids. The V gene lost 1 base and the J gene lost 4 bases, with 13 bases spanning the gap. CDR1 and CDR2 (germline): LGHNA, YSLEER. CDR3 amino acids: CASSQAGVGGTEAFF. For the CDR3, the DNA is TGCGCCAGCAGCCAAGCGGGAGTCGGGGGCACTGAAGCTTTCTTT.

The V gene is TRBV7-2, the J gene TRBJ2-7; 9 bases are a match to TRBD2. Germline V CDR1 and CDR2: SGHTA, FQGNSA. V was clipped by 6 bases and J by 7 bases; unmatched bases: 10. The CDR3 loop spans 14 amino acids. The CDR3 DNA sequence: TGTGCCAGCAGTCTAGCGGGACTCTCGGATGAGCAGTACTTC. This gives the protein CASSLAGLSDEQYF.

The genes are TRBV9 and TRBJ2-1; D gene unclear. The germline V and J ends were trimmed by 2 bases and 5 bases, with 14 bases remaining between them. This CDR3 is built from 15 residues. CDR1 is SGDLS and CDR2 is YYNGEE in the germline V gene. CDR3 amino acids: CASSVFLGPNNEQFF. For the CDR3, the DNA is TGTGCCAGCAGCGTTTTCCTAGGCCCCAACAATGAGCAGTTCTTC.

This chain joins TRBV29-1 and TRBJ1-2; TRBD1 aligns across 8 bases. This CDR3 spans 13 amino acids. V shed 7 bases, J shed 3 bases, and the junction held 7 bases outside the gene matches. Per the germline V gene, CDR1 is SQVTM and CDR2 is ANQGSEA. The CDR3 reads CSARQGSDYGYTF. CDR3 DNA: TGCAGCGCTCGACAGGGGTCCGACTATGGCTACACCTTC.

The genes are TRBV18 and TRBJ1-1, with D possibly TRBD1 on 6 matching bases. Germline V gives CDR1 KGHSH, CDR2 LQKENI. Between the trimmed V and J ends, which lost 2 bases and 5 bases, there was a span of 21 bases. CDR3 length: 17 amino acids. Here the CDR3 reads CASSPSPRGAAGTEAFF. Written as DNA, the CDR3 is TGTGCCAGCTCACCAAGTCCGCGGGGGGCTGCGGGTACTGAAGCTTTCTTT.

The count of this clone is one. This chain joins TRBV7-3 and TRBJ2-1; D perhaps matches TRBD2 (7 bases). V was trimmed by 5 bases and J by 4 bases, leaving 15 bases between them. The germline V gene has CDR1 SGHTA and CDR2 FQGTGA. CDR3 length equals 15 residues. The CDR3: CASSKGAGAYNEQFF. Here the CDR3 DNA reads TGTGCCAGCAGCAAGGGCGCGGGGGCGTACAATGAGCAGTTCTTC.

The chain carries TRBV11-3 and TRBJ2-3, with TRBD1 matching 8 bases. The germline V gene has CDR1 SGHNT and CDR2 YENEEA. V trimming: 7 bases; J trimming: 1 base; junction bases outside the gene matches: 4. The CDR3 spans 14 residues. CDR3 loop: CASTSGGGTDTQYF. The CDR3 region has the DNA TGTGCCAGCACCTCAGGGGGCGGCACAGATACGCAGTATTTT.

The CDR3 spells CASSQGGGGNQPQHF. The CDR3 coding sequence is TGTGCCAGCAGCCAAGGTGGGGGGGGAAATCAGCCCCAGCATTTT. The V and J genes are TRBV3-1 (or the pseudogene TRBV3-2) and TRBJ1-5, with a weak D call TRBD1 (5 bases). The CDR3 length is 15 residues. Germline values: CDR1 LGHDT, CDR2 YNNKEL (reference sequence). With 1 base removed from V and 4 bases from J, the gap between germline ends came to 11 bases.

In this sample, this clone turned up once. The rearrangement uses TRBV6-5 and TRBJ2-7; D possibly corresponds to TRBD1 (6 bases). From germline, CDR1 is MNHEY and CDR2 SVGAGI. The V end lost 0 bases, the J end lost 7 bases, and 16 bases lay between the germline ends. CDR3 length equals 15 residues. Here the CDR3 DNA reads TGTGCCAGCAGTTACTCGATAGGGGGAGTAGAAGAGCAGTACTTC. Amino acids: CASSYSIGGVEEQYF.